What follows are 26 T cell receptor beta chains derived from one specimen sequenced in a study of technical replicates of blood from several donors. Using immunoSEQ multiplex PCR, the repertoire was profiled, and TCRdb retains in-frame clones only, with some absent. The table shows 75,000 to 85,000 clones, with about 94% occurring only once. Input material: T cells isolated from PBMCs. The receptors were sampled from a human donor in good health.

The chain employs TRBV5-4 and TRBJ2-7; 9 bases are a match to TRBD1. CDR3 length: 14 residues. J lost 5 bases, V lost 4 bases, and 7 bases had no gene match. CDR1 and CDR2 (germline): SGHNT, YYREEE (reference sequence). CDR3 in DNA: TGTGCCAGCAGCCCGGACAGGGGCTCGGACGAGCAGTACTTC. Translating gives CASSPDRGSDEQYF.

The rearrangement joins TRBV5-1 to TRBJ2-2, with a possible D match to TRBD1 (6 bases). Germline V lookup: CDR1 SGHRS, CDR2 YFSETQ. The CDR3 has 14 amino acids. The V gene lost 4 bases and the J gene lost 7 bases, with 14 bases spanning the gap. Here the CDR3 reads CASSGTGSGGELFF. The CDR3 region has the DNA TGCGCCAGCAGCGGTACAGGGTCAGGCGGGGAGCTGTTTTTT.

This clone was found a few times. CDR3 sequence (DNA): TGTGCCAGTAGGAAGCGGGAGGGGACCGGGGAGCTGTTTTTT. It encodes CASRKREGTGELFF. The chain joins TRBV19 to TRBJ2-2; 10 bases match TRBD2. V shed 6 bases, J shed 5 bases, and the junction held 3 bases outside the gene matches. Germline-derived CDR1 and CDR2 are LNHDA and SQIVND (reference sequence). This CDR3 spans 14 amino acids. Based on the CDR3 plus reference TRBV19 and TRBJ2-2, the full variable domain is DGGITQSPKYLFRKEGQNVTLSCEQNLNHDAMYWYRQDPGQGLRLIYYSQIVNDFQKGDIAEGYSVSREKKESFPLTVTSAQKNPTAFYLCASRKREGTGELFFGEGSRLTVL.

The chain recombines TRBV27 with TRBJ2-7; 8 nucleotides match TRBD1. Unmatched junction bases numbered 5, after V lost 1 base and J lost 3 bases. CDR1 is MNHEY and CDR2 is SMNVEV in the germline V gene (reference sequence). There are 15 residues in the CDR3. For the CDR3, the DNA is TGTGCCAGCAGTTTATATGGGGACAGGAACTACGAGCAGTACTTC. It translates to CASSLYGDRNYEQYF.

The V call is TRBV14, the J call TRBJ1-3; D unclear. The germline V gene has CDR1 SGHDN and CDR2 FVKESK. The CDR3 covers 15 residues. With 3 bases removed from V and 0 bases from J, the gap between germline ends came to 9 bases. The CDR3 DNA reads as TGTGCCAGCAGCCAGGGCAGCAGCTCTGGAAACACCATATATTTT. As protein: CASSQGSSSGNTIYF.

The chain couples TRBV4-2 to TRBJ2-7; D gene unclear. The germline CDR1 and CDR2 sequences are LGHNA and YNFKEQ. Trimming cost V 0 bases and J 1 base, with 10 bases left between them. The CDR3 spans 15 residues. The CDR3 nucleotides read TGTGCCAGCAGCCAAGATCGACTTCCATCCTACGAGCAGTACTTC. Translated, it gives CASSQDRLPSYEQYF.

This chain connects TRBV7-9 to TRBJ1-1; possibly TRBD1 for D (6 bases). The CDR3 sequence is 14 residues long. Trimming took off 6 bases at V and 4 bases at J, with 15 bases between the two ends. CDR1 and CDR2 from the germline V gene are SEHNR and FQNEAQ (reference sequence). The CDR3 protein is CASSSTRGATEAFF. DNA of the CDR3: TGTGCCAGCAGTTCTACCAGGGGTGCCACTGAAGCTTTCTTT.

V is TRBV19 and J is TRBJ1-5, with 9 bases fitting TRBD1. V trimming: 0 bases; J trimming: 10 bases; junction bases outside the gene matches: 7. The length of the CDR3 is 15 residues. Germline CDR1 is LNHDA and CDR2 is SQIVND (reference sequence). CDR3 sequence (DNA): TGTGCCAGTAGTATAGATCTGGGACAGGGCGTCCCCCAGCATTTT. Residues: CASSIDLGQGVPQHF.

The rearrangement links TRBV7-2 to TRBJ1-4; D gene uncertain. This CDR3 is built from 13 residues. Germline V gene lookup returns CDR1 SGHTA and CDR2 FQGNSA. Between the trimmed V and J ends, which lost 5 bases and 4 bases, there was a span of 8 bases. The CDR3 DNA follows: TGTGCCAGCAGCATCAGAAATAATGAAAAACTGTTTTTT. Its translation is CASSIRNNEKLFF.

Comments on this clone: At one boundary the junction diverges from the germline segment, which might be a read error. In DNA, the CDR3 is TGTGCCAGCACCTTAACAGGGCCTGGAAACACCATATATTTT. Translated, it gives CASTLTGPGNTIYF. The V and J genes are TRBV7-8 and TRBJ1-3; D possibly corresponds to TRBD1 (6 bases). Germline lookup yields CDR1 SGHVS and CDR2 FQNEAQ. The CDR3 runs 14 residues. Full variable domain (remainder filled in from reference TRBV7-8 and TRBJ1-3): GAGVSQSPRYKVAKRGQDVALRCDPISGHVSLFWYQQALGQGPEFLTYFQNEAQLDKSGLPSDRFFAERPEGSVSTLKIQRTQQEDSAVYLCASTLTGPGNTIYFGEGSWLTVV.

This chain's CDR3 is CSVTRSLTGGSYEQYF. The DNA for the CDR3 is TGCAGCGTTACCCGATCGCTGACAGGGGGGTCCTACGAGCAGTACTTC. This chain uses TRBV29-1 with TRBJ2-7, with 9 bases fitting TRBD1. The J segment lost 1 base and the V segment lost 5 bases, leaving 12 bases of the junction unmatched. The CDR3 extends over 16 amino acids. Germline V gene sequence: CDR1 SQVTM, CDR2 ANQGSEA.

CDR3 region: CASSPGNAGNTIYF. The CDR3 DNA sequence: TGTGCCAGCTCACCGGGCAACGCTGGAAACACCATATATTTT. This chain links TRBV18 with TRBJ1-3; D is unresolved. The V end was cut by 3 bases, the J end by 2 bases, with 8 bases between. Germline V gives CDR1 KGHSH, CDR2 LQKENI. This CDR3 is built from 14 residues.

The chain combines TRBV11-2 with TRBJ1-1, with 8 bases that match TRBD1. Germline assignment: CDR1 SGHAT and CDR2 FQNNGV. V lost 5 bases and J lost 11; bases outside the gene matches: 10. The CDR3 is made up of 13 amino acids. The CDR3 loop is CASSLQQGAWAFF. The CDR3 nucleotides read TGTGCCAGCAGCCTACAGCAGGGGGCGTGGGCTTTCTTT. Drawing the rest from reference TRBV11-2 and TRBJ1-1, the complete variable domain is EAGVAQSPRYKIIEKRQSVAFWCNPISGHATLYWYQQILGQGPKLLIQFQNNGVVDDSQLPKDRFSAERLKGVDSTLKIQPAKLEDSAVYLCASSLQQGAWAFFGQGTRLTVV.

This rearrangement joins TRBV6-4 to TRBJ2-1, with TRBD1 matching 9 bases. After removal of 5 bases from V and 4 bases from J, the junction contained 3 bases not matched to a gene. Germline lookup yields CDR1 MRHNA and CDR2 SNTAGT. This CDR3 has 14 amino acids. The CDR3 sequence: CASSQTGGYNEQFF. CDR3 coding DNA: TGTGCCAGCAGTCAGACAGGGGGATACAATGAGCAGTTCTTC.

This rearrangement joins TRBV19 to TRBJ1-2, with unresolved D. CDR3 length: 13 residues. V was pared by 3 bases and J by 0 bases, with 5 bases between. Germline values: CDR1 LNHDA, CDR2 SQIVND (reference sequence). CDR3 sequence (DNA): TGTGCCAGTAGTATCTCAGCTAACTATGGCTACACCTTC. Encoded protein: CASSISANYGYTF.

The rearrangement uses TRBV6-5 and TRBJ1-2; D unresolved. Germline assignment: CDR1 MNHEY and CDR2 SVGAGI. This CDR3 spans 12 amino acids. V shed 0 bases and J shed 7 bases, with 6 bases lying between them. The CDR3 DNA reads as TGTGCCAGCAGTTACTCCCCGGGTGGCTACACCTTC. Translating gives CASSYSPGGYTF.

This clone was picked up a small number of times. CDR3 nucleotide sequence: TGTGCCAGCAGCCAAGTGAGGGCCCACTATGGCTACACCTTC. Its translation is CASSQVRAHYGYTF. The gene calls are TRBV14 and TRBJ1-2; D gene ambiguous. This CDR3 has 14 amino acids. V was trimmed by 1 base and J by 3 bases, leaving 9 bases between them. Germline assignment: CDR1 SGHDN and CDR2 FVKESK. The variable domain in full, completed from reference TRBV14 and TRBJ1-2, reads EAGVTQFPSHSVIEKGQTVTLRCDPISGHDNLYWYRRVMGKEIKFLLHFVKESKQDESGMPNNRFLAERTGGTYSTLKVQPAELEDSGVYFCASSQVRAHYGYTFGSGTRLTVV.

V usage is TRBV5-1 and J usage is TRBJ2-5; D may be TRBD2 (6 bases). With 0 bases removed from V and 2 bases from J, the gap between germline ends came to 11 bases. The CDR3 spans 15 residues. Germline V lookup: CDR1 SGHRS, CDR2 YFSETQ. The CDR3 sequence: CASSLEGGIQETQYF. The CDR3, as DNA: TGCGCCAGCAGCTTGGAGGGCGGGATTCAAGAGACCCAGTACTTC.

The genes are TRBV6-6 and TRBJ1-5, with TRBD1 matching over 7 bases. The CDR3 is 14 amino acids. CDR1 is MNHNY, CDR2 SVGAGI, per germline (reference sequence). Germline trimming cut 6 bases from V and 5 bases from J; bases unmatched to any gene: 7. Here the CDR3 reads CASSLRGQDQPQHF. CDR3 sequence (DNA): TGTGCCAGCAGCCTGAGGGGGCAGGATCAGCCCCAGCATTTT.

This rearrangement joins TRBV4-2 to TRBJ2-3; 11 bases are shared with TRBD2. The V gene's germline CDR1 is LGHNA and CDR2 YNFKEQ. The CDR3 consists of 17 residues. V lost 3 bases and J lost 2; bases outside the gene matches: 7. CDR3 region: CASSQIIAGGVTDTQYF. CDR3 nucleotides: TGTGCCAGCAGCCAGATCATAGCGGGGGGGGTCACAGATACGCAGTATTTT.

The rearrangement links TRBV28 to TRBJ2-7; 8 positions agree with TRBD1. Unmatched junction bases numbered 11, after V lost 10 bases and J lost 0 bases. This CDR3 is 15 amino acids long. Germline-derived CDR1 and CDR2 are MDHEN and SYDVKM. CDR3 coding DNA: TGTGCCACCAGAAGATGGACAGGGCCCTCCTACGAGCAGTACTTC. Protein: CATRRWTGPSYEQYF.

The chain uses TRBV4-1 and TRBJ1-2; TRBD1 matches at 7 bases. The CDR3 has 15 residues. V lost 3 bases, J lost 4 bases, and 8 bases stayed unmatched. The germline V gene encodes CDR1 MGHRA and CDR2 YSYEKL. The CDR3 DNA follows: TGCGCCAGCAGCCACCTTGCCGGGACAGTCTATGGCTACACCTTC. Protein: CASSHLAGTVYGYTF.

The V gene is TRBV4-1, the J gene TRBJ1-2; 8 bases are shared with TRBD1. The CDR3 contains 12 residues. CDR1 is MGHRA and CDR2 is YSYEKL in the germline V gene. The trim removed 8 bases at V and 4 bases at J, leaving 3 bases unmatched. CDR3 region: CASGQGIYGYTF. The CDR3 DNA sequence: TGCGCCAGCGGACAGGGAATCTATGGCTACACCTTC.

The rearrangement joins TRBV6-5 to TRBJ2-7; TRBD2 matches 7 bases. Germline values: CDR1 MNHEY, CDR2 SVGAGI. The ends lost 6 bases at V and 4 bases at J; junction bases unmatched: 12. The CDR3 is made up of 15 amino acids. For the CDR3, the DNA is TGTGCCAGCAGAGACCAGCGGGATAACAGTTACGAGCAGTACTTC. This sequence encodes CASRDQRDNSYEQYF.

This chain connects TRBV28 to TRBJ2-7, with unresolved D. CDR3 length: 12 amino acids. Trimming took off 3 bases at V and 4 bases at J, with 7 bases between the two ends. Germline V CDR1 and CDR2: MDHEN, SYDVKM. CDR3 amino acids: CASSFLRYEQYF. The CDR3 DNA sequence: TGTGCCAGCAGTTTCCTCCGTTACGAGCAGTACTTC.

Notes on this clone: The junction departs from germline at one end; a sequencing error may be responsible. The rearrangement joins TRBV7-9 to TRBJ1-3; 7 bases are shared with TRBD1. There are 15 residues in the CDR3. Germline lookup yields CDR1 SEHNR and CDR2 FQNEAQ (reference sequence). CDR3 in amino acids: CASSLTDRVGHTIYF. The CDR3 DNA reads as TGTGCCAGCAGCTTAACCGACAGGGTTGGACACACCATATATTTT.